This T cell receptor beta chain was identified during a study of blood T cell repertoires in COVID-19. Overall study: Cohort 3 donors counted as recovered after two negative PCRs, clearance, or resolved symptoms. The origin of the acute and convalescent COVID-19 samples was the United States, Italy and Spain. The analysed material was cDNA or gDNA that came from T cells, B-cell-depleted T cells, or PBMCs.

V trimming: 2 bases; J trimming: 9 bases; junction bases outside the gene matches: 7. The germline gives CDR1 SGHDN, CDR2 FVKESK. The CDR3 loop spans 15 amino acids. Original methodology: Quantification of nucleated cells was approximated via reference gene primer amplification. The repertoire was sequenced with immunoSEQ multiplex PCR; TCRdb's copy has only in-frame clones and lacks some. V and J calls plus clone size are reproduced from that table; the DNA served to infer D and trimming. Of under 200,000 clones listed, about 88% are singletons. Sequenced sample: PBMCs or T cells enriched from blood (not recorded which). The receptor comes from a woman between 40 and 55 years old in a cohort exposed to, infected with or recovered from COVID-19 (not recorded which). The gene calls are TRBV14 and TRBJ2-1; 10 nucleotides agree with TRBD1. The CDR3 region is CASSQTGTGEGEQFF. The CDR3 DNA is TGTGCCAGCAGCCAAACCGGGACAGGGGAGGGTGAGCAGTTCTTC.